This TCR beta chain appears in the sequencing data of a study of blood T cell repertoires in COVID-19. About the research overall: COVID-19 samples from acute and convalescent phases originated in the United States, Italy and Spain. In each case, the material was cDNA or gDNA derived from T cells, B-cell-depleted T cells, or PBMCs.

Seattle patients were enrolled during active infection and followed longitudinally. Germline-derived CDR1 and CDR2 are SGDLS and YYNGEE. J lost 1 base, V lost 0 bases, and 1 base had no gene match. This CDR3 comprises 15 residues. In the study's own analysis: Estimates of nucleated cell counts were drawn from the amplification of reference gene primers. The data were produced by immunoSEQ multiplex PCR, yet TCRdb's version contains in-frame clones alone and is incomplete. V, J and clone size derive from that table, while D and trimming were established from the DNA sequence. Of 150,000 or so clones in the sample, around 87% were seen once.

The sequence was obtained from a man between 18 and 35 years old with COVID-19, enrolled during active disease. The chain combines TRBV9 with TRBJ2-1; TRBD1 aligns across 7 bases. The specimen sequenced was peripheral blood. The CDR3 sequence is CASSVVGQSYNEQFF. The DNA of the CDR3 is TGTGCCAGCAGCGTAGTGGGACAGTCCTACAATGAGCAGTTCTTC.